Presented here are 22 T cell receptor beta chains from one specimen sequenced in a study of OX40 agonist ivuxolimab in advanced cancers. Using immunoSEQ multiplex PCR, the repertoire was profiled, and TCRdb retains in-frame clones only, with some absent. The sample carries about 40,000 clones, approximately 90% recorded once. The input for sequencing was CD4+ or CD8+ T cells sorted from blood, taken in a trial of the OX40 agonist ivuxolimab. The receptors stem from an adult with an advanced solid tumor such as melanoma, head and neck, liver or kidney cancer.

The chain joins TRBV6-1 to TRBJ2-1; tentative D call: TRBD2 (6 bases). There are 16 residues in the CDR3. V dropped 2 bases and J dropped 8 bases, with 19 bases sitting between them. Germline lookup yields CDR1 MNHNS and CDR2 SASEGT. CDR3: CASSEPWARLEDEQFF. The CDR3 DNA sequence: TGTGCCAGCAGTGAACCCTGGGCGAGACTAGAGGATGAGCAGTTCTTC.

The chain joins TRBV7-9 to TRBJ2-7, with a possible D match to TRBD2 (7 bases). Germline CDR1 SEHNR, CDR2 FQNEAQ (reference sequence). Between the trimmed V and J ends, which lost 3 bases and 4 bases, there was a span of 13 bases. The CDR3 consists of 14 residues. The chain's CDR3 is CASSFGGLMYEQYF. The CDR3 DNA is TGTGCCAGCAGCTTCGGGGGGCTTATGTACGAGCAGTACTTC. Full variable domain (outside the CDR3, taken from reference TRBV7-9 and TRBJ2-7): DTGVSQNPRHKITKRGQNVTFRCDPISEHNRLYWYRQTLGQGPEFLTYFQNEAQLEKSRLLSDRFSAERPKGSFSTLEIQRTEQGDSAMYLCASSFGGLMYEQYFGPGTRLTVT.

V gene TRBV10-2 combines with J gene TRBJ2-7; 11 bases fit TRBD2. This CDR3 has 14 residues. The germline gives CDR1 WSHSY, CDR2 SAAADI. V gave up 4 bases and J gave up 7 bases; unmatched junction bases: 6. The CDR3 reads CASSVSGGAGEQYF. DNA of the CDR3: TGCGCCAGCAGTGTTAGCGGGGGGGCTGGAGAGCAGTACTTC.

The V gene is TRBV11-2, the J gene TRBJ2-5, with TRBD1 matching 7 bases. From germline, CDR1 is SGHAT and CDR2 FQNNGV. V trimming: 5 bases; J trimming: 3 bases; junction bases outside the gene matches: 12. CDR3 length: 16 residues. The CDR3 protein is CASSLPTGTSKETQYF. In DNA, the CDR3 is TGTGCCAGCAGCCTCCCGACAGGGACCTCAAAAGAGACCCAGTACTTC.

The chain joins TRBV7-8 to TRBJ1-2; 10 bases line up with TRBD1. The CDR3 contains 16 residues. Trimming at V came to 1 base and at J to 6 bases, leaving 8 bases not matched to a gene. Germline V gene data show CDR1 as SGHVS and CDR2 as FQNEAQ. Written as DNA, the CDR3 is TGTGCCAGCAGCTTAGGCCTGGACAGGGGGAGGAATGGCTACACCTTC. The encoded protein is CASSLGLDRGRNGYTF.

This sequence joins TRBV11-2 and TRBJ1-1, with D maybe TRBD1 (5 bases). Germline CDR1 reads SGHAT; CDR2 reads FQNNGV. This CDR3 is 14 amino acids long. V was trimmed by 7 bases and J by 5 bases, leaving 17 bases between them. The CDR3 coding sequence is TGTGCCAGCACACCCCTCGGTGGGGGGACTGAAGCTTTCTTT. Its protein is CASTPLGGGTEAFF.

This rearrangement joins TRBV19 to TRBJ2-6; weak D call: TRBD1 (6 bases). The CDR3 loop spans 17 amino acids. In germline, CDR1 is LNHDA, CDR2 SQIVND (reference sequence). The ends were cut back, 5 bases at V and 1 base at J, with 15 bases in the middle. CDR3 bases: TGTGCCAGTAGTGTCACAGGGTGGGTATCTGGGGCCAACGTCCTGACTTTC. This sequence encodes CASSVTGWVSGANVLTF. Using reference TRBV19 and TRBJ2-6 for the parts outside the CDR3, the full variable domain is DGGITQSPKYLFRKEGQNVTLSCEQNLNHDAMYWYRQDPGQGLRLIYYSQIVNDFQKGDIAEGYSVSREKKESFPLTVTSAQKNPTAFYLCASSVTGWVSGANVLTFGAGSRLTVL.

This clone came up a few times. This chain connects TRBV6-5 to TRBJ2-7; perhaps D is TRBD1 or TRBD2 (5 bases each). Trimming took 6 bases from V and 3 from J, leaving 15 bases between them. Per the germline V gene, CDR1 is MNHEY and CDR2 is SVGAGI. The length of the CDR3 is 14 residues. CDR3 residues: CASRSPGTLYEQYF. CDR3 DNA sequence: TGTGCCAGCAGGTCCCCCGGGACGCTCTACGAGCAGTACTTC.

This chain's CDR3 is CASSDGLAGGHGELFF. The CDR3 DNA reads TGTGCCAGCAGTGATGGACTAGCGGGGGGGCATGGGGAGCTGTTTTTT. J is TRBJ2-2 and V is TRBV2; 15 bases are shared with TRBD2. V was clipped by 3 bases and J by 8 bases; unmatched bases: 4. Per the germline V gene, CDR1 is SNHLY and CDR2 is FYNNEI. This CDR3 has 16 residues.

Turning to this clone: Additional DNA sequences in this sample encode the identical CDR3. The J gene is TRBJ2-5, the V gene TRBV5-6; D gene unclear. In germline, CDR1 is SGHDT, CDR2 YYEEEE. The CDR3 consists of 13 residues. V was cut by 0 bases and J by 3 bases, with 6 bases left in between. The CDR3: CASSLVLEETQYF. The CDR3 nucleotides read TGTGCCAGCAGCTTGGTACTGGAAGAGACCCAGTACTTC.

This clone was observed once. The chain recombines TRBV7-9 with TRBJ1-2, with TRBD1 matching 8 bases. Looked up from germline, CDR1 is SEHNR and CDR2 is FQNEAQ (reference sequence). V was clipped by 5 bases and J by 8 bases; unmatched bases: 13. The CDR3 is 15 residues long. The DNA of the CDR3 is TGTGCCAGCAGCAAACGGACAGGGCCATCGGGGGGCTACACCTTC. Its protein product is CASSKRTGPSGGYTF.

This clone has more than one count but fewer than ten. The rearrangement uses TRBV5-1 and TRBJ1-1, with 8 bases matching TRBD1. V lost 3 bases to trimming and J lost 8 bases; unmatched junction nucleotides: 6. Per the germline V gene, CDR1 is SGHRS and CDR2 is YFSETQ. This CDR3 has 13 amino acids. CDR3 loop: CASSYGQGPEAFF. The DNA of the CDR3 is TGCGCCAGCAGCTATGGACAGGGCCCAGAAGCTTTCTTT.

The chain recombines TRBV19 with TRBJ2-7; D is perhaps TRBD2 (7 bases). The ends were cut back, 8 bases at V and 6 bases at J, with 17 bases in the middle. The CDR3 has 13 residues. Per germline, CDR1 LNHDA and CDR2 SQIVND (reference sequence). The CDR3 spells CASGVGGPSEQYF. CDR3 bases: TGTGCCAGTGGGGTCGGGGGGCCGTCCGAGCAGTACTTC.

The chain recombines TRBV6-1 with TRBJ1-1; no definite D call. CDR1 and CDR2 (germline): MNHNS, SASEGT. V lost 4 bases, J lost 2 bases, and 14 bases lay in between. CDR3 size: 15 residues. In nucleotides, the CDR3 is TGTGCCAGCAGTGTCGGACGGAACGTCAACACTGAAGCTTTCTTT. Translation: CASSVGRNVNTEAFF.

The chain links TRBV6-6 to TRBJ1-3; D may be TRBD1 (5 bases). The CDR3 is 16 amino acids. V was trimmed by 10 bases and J by 2 bases, leaving 21 bases between them. From germline, CDR1 is MNHNY and CDR2 SVGAGI (reference sequence). This CDR3 is CATVGRQGETGNTIYF. CDR3 bases: TGTGCCACCGTTGGCCGTCAAGGGGAGACTGGAAACACCATATATTTT.

The V gene is TRBV19, the J gene TRBJ2-2; 9 nucleotides agree with TRBD1. V lost 8 bases to trimming and J lost 5 bases; unmatched junction nucleotides: 3. The CDR3 is made up of 13 amino acids. Germline CDR1 and CDR2: LNHDA and SQIVND (reference sequence). The CDR3 spells CASGTGMTGELFF. As DNA, the CDR3 is TGTGCCAGTGGGACAGGGATGACCGGGGAGCTGTTTTTT.

This chain links TRBV7-9 with TRBJ2-7, with D possibly TRBD1 on 5 matching bases. This CDR3 is 16 amino acids long. CDR1 is SEHNR, CDR2 FQNEAQ, per germline (reference sequence). The V end lost 1 base, the J end lost 1 base, and 14 bases lay between the germline ends. The CDR3 protein is CASSLEPRQRSYEQYF. The CDR3 bases are TGTGCCAGCAGCTTAGAACCTAGACAGCGTTCCTACGAGCAGTACTTC.

This chain uses TRBV27 with TRBJ2-1; 7 bases fit TRBD2. Germline CDR1 MNHEY, CDR2 SMNVEV (reference sequence). The junction had 8 bases not matched to a gene; V was cut back by 5 bases and J by 7 bases. There are 14 residues in the CDR3. The CDR3: CASSGKWEGNEQFF. Written as DNA, the CDR3 is TGTGCCAGCAGTGGGAAGTGGGAGGGGAATGAGCAGTTCTTC.

The rearrangement uses TRBV19 and TRBJ2-1; D unresolved. Germline V gene sequence: CDR1 LNHDA, CDR2 SQIVND (reference sequence). V was cut by 3 bases and J by 4 bases, with 22 bases left in between. The CDR3 covers 18 residues. CDR3 coding DNA: TGTGCCAGTAGTATCCGGACGGAGCCTAGAAATATGTACAATGAGCAGTTCTTC. Its translation is CASSIRTEPRNMYNEQFF.

The V gene is TRBV27, the J gene TRBJ2-7, with D possibly TRBD1 on 7 matching bases. CDR1 and CDR2 (germline): MNHEY, SMNVEV (reference sequence). This CDR3 has 11 amino acids. V lost 10 bases and J 5 bases, leaving 12 bases between the germline ends. The CDR3 protein is CATRGADEQYF. Written as DNA, the CDR3 is TGTGCCACCAGGGGGGCCGACGAGCAGTACTTC.

The V gene is TRBV14, the J gene TRBJ1-4; TRBD1 agrees at 10 bases. Germline CDR1 reads SGHDN; CDR2 reads FVKESK. After removal of 5 bases from V and 4 bases from J, the junction contained 10 bases not matched to a gene. The CDR3 length is 17 residues. CDR3 coding DNA: TGTGCCAGCAGCTGCCGGGACAGGGGTGAGGTTAATGAAAAACTGTTTTTT. Protein: CASSCRDRGEVNEKLFF.

The gene calls are TRBV6-6 and TRBJ1-5; D not certain. Between the trimmed V and J ends, which lost 3 bases and 10 bases, there was a span of 19 bases. CDR1 is MNHNY, CDR2 SVGAGI, per germline (reference sequence). This CDR3 has 15 amino acids. The CDR3 here is CASSYEEGMSVPQHF. The CDR3 coding sequence is TGTGCCAGCAGTTATGAGGAGGGTATGTCGGTACCCCAGCATTTT.